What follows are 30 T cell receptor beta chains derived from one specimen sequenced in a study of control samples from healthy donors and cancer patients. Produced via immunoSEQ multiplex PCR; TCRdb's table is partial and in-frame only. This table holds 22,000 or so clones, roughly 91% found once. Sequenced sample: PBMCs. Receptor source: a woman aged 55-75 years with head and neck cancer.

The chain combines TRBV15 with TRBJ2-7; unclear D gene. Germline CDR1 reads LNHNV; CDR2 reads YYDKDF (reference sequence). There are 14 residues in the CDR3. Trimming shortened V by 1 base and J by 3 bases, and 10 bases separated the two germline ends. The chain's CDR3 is CATSRGAGFYEQYF. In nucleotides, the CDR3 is TGTGCCACCAGCAGAGGTGCCGGGTTCTACGAGCAGTACTTC.

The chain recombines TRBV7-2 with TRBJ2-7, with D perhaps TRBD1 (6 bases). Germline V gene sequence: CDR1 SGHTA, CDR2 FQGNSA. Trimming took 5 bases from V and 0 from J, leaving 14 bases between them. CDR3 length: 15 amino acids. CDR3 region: CASSPSGVISYEQYF. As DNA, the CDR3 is TGTGCCAGCAGCCCGTCAGGGGTAATCTCCTACGAGCAGTACTTC.

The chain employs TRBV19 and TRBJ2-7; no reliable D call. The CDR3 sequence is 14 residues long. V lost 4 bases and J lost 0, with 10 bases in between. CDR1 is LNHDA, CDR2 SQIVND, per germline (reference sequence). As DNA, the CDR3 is TGTGCCAGTAGTAGGAATCCAGTCTCCTACGAGCAGTACTTC. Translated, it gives CASSRNPVSYEQYF.

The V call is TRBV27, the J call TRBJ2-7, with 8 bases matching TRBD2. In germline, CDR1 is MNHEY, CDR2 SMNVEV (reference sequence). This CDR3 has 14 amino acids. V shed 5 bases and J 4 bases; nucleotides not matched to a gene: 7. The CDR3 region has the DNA TGTGCCAGCAGTCCTACTAGCGGAGGGTACGAGCAGTACTTC. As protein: CASSPTSGGYEQYF.

Here the CDR3 DNA reads TGTGCCAGCAGTTTCCGGCGGGAGGGCTCCTACGAGCAGTACTTC. Encoded protein: CASSFRREGSYEQYF. The rearrangement links TRBV27 to TRBJ2-7; 9 bases agree with TRBD2. Germline V CDR1 and CDR2: MNHEY, SMNVEV (reference sequence). Trimming took 3 bases from V and 0 from J; bases not matched to a gene: 3. The length of the CDR3 is 15 residues.

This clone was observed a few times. CDR3 in DNA: TGTGCCAGCAGCCCAAATCGGGGGACGGGCACTGAAGCTTTCTTT. It is translated as CASSPNRGTGTEAFF. The V call is TRBV14, the J call TRBJ1-1; D perhaps matches TRBD1 (5 bases). This CDR3 is 15 amino acids long. Looked up from germline, CDR1 is SGHDN and CDR2 is FVKESK. Trimming stripped 4 bases from V and 4 bases from J, with 16 bases between.

The CDR3 sequence is CASSEKWGRGNTEAFF. The CDR3 DNA follows: TGTGCCAGCAGTGAAAAGTGGGGCAGGGGCAACACTGAAGCTTTCTTT. This chain joins TRBV6-1 and TRBJ1-1, with D maybe TRBD1 (6 bases). Per germline, CDR1 MNHNS and CDR2 SASEGT. V lost 2 bases, J lost 2 bases, and 15 bases lay in between. The CDR3 contains 16 residues.

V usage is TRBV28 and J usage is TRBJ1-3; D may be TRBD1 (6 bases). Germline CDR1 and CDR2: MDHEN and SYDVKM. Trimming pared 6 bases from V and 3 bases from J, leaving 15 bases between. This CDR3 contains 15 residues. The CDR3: CASSPRQGIGNTIYF. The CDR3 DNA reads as TGTGCCAGCAGCCCGCGGCAGGGGATTGGAAACACCATATATTTT.

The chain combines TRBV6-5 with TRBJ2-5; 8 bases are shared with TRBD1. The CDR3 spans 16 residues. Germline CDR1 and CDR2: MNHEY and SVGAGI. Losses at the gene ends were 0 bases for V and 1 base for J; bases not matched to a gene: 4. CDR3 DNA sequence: TGTGCCAGCAGTTACTCGACAGGGGAGAGCCAAGAGACCCAGTACTTC. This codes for CASSYSTGESQETQYF.

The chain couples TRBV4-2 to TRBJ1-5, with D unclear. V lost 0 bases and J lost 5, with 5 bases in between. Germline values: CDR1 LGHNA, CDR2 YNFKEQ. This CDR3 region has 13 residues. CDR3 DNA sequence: TGTGCCAGCAGCCAAGAGCCGGATCAGCCCCAGCATTTT. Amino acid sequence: CASSQEPDQPQHF.

CDR3 DNA sequence: TGCGCCAGTACGGACAGGGCGGGCACTGAAGCTTTCTTT. Translating it yields CASTDRAGTEAFF. The chain uses TRBV5-1 and TRBJ1-1, with 8 nucleotides matching TRBD1. V lost 8 bases, J lost 4 bases, and 7 bases stayed unmatched. There are 13 residues in the CDR3. Germline V gene lookup returns CDR1 SGHRS and CDR2 YFSETQ.

The DNA of the CDR3 is TGTGCCAGCAAGGCACAGGGACTGAACACTGAAGCTTTCTTT. This translates into CASKAQGLNTEAFF. V is TRBV28 and J is TRBJ1-1; D may be TRBD1 (6 bases). The CDR3 length is 14 residues. Trimming pared 7 bases from V and 0 bases from J, leaving 12 bases between. Germline loops: CDR1 MDHEN, CDR2 SYDVKM.

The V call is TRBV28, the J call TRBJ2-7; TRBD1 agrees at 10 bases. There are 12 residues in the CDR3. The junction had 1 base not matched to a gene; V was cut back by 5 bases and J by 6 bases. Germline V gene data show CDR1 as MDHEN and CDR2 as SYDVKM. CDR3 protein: CASSGDRGEQYF. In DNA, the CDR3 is TGTGCCAGCAGTGGGGACAGGGGCGAGCAGTACTTC.

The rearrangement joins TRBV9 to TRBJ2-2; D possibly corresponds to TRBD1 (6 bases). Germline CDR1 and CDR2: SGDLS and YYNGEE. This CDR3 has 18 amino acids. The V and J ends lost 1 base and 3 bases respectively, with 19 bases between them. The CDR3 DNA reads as TGTGCCAGCAGCGTAAGGGTTGTGGGGGACACCCACACCGGGGAGCTGTTTTTT. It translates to CASSVRVVGDTHTGELFF.

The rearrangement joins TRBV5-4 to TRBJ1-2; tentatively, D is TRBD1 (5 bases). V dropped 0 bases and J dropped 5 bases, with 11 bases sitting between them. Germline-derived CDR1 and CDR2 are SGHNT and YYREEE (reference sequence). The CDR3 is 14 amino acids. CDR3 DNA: TGTGCCAGCAGCTTGGAGGGGATCTTTTATGGCTACACCTTC. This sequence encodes CASSLEGIFYGYTF.

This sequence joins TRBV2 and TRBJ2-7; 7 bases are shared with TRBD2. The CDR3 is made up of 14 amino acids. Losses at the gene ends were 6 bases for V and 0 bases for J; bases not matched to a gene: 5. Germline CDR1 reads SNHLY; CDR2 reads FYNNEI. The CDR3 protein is CASRVGGSSYEQYF. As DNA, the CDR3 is TGTGCCAGCAGGGTAGGCGGGAGCTCCTACGAGCAGTACTTC. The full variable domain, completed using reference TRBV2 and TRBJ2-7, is EPEVTQTPSHQVTQMGQEVILRCVPISNHLYFYWYRQILGQKVEFLVSFYNNEISEKSEIFDDQFSVERPDGSNFTLKIRSTKLEDSAMYFCASRVGGSSYEQYFGPGTRLTVT.

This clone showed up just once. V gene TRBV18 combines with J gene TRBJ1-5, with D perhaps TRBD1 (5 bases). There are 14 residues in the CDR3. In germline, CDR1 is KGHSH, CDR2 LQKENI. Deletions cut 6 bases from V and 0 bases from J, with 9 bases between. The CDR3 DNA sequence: TGTGCCAGCTCCAGGGCAGATAGCAATCAGCCCCAGCATTTT. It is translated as CASSRADSNQPQHF.

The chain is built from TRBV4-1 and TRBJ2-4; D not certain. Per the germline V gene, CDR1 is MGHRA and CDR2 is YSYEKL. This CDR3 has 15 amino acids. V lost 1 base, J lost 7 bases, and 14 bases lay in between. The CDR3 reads CASSQVWQLGNIQYF. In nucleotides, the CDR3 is TGCGCCAGCAGCCAAGTTTGGCAACTTGGGAACATTCAGTACTTC.

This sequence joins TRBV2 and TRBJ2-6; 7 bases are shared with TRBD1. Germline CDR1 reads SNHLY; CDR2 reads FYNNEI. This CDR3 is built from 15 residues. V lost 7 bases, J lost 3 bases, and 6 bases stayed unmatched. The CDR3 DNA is TGTGCCAGCACCAAAACAGGGGTTGGGGCCAACGTCCTGACTTTC. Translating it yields CASTKTGVGANVLTF.

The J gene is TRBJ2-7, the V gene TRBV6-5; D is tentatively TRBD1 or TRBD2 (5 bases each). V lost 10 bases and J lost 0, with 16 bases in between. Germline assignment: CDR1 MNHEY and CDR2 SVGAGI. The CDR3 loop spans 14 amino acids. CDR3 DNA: TGTGCCATCTCCCAAAGGGGAGCCTCCTACGAGCAGTACTTC. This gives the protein CAISQRGASYEQYF.

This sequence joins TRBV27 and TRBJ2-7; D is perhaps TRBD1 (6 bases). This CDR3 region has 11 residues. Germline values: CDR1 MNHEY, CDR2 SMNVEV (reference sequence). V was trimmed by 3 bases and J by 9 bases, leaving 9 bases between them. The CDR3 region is CASSFTGLQYF. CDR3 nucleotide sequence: TGTGCCAGCAGTTTTACAGGGCTGCAGTACTTC.

The CDR3 reads CASSLEWDTEAFF. Written as DNA, the CDR3 is TGCGCCAGCAGCTTGGAATGGGACACTGAAGCTTTCTTT. V is TRBV5-1 and J is TRBJ1-1; D is unresolved. The CDR3 loop spans 13 amino acids. V was pared by 0 bases and J by 3 bases, with 6 bases between. Germline CDR1 reads SGHRS; CDR2 reads YFSETQ.

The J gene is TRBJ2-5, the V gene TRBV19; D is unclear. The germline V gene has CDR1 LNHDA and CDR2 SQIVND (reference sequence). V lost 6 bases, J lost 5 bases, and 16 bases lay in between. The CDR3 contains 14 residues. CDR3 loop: CASSPGYVLETQYF. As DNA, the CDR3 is TGTGCCAGTAGCCCGGGTTACGTGTTGGAGACCCAGTACTTC.

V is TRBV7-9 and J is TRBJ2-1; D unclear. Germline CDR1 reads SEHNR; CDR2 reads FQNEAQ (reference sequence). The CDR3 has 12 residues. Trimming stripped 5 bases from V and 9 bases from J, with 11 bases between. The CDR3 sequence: CASSPWPFEQFF. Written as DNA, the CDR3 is TGTGCCAGCAGCCCTTGGCCTTTTGAGCAGTTCTTC.

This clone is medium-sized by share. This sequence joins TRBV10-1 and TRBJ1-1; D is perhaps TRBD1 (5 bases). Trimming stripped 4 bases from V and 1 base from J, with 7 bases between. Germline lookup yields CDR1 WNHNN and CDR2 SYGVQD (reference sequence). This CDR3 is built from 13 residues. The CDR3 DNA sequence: TGCGCCAGCAGTGCCAGGGAGAACACTGAAGCTTTCTTT. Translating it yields CASSARENTEAFF.

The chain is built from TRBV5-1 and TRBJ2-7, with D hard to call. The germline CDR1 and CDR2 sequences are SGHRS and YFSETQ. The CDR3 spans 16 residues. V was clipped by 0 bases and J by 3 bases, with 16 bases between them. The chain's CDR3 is CASSLGFGTADYEQYF. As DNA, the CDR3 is TGCGCCAGCAGCTTGGGGTTCGGTACAGCCGACTACGAGCAGTACTTC.

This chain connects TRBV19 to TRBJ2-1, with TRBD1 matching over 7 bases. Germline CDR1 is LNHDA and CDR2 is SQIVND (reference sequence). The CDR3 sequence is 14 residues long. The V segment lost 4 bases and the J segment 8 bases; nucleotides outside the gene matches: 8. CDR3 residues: CASSSTDRADEQFF. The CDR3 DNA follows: TGTGCCAGTAGTAGCACCGACAGGGCGGATGAGCAGTTCTTC.

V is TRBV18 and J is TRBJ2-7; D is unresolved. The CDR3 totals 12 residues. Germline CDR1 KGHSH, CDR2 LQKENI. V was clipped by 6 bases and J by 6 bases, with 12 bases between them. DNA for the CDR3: TGTGCCAGCTCGCCAGAATATGGCGAGCAGTACTTC. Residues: CASSPEYGEQYF.

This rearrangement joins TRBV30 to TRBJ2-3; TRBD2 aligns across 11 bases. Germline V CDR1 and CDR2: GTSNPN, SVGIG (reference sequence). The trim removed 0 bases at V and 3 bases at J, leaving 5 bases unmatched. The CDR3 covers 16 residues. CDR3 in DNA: TGTGCCTGGAGTGTTCCCCGGACTAGCGGGACAGATACGCAGTATTTT. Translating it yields CAWSVPRTSGTDTQYF.

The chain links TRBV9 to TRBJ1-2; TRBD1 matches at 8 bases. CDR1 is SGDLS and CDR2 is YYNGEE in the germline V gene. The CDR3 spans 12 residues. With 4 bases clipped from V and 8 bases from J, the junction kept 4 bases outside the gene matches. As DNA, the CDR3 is TGTGCCAGCAGCAGGACAGGGCAGGGCTACACCTTC. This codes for CASSRTGQGYTF.